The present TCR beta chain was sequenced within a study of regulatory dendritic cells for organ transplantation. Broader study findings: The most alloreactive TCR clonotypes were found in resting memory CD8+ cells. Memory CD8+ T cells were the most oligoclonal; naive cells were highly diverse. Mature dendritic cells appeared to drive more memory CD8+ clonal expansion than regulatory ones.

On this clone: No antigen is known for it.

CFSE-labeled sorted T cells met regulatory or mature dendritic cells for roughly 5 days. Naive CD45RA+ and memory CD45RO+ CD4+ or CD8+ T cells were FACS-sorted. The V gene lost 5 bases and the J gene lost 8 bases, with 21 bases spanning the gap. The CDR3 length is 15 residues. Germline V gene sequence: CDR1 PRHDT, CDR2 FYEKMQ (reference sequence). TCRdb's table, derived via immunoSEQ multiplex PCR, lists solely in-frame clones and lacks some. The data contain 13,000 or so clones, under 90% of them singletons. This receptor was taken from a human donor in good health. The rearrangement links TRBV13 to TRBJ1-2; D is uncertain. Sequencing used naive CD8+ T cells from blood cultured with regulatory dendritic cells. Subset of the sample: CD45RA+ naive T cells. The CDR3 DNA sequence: TGTGCCAGCAGCCCCCCCCTGGAGTGGGGAGAAGGCTACACCTTC. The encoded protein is CASSPPLEWGEGYTF.